The sequence of this T cell receptor (beta chain) was determined in a study of blood T cell repertoires in COVID-19. Study-level background: T cells, B-cell-depleted T cells, or PBMCs provided the cDNA or gDNA that served as material.

This clone was detected only a few times. The CDR3 length is 13 residues. V gave up 1 base and J gave up 6 bases, with 8 bases separating them. Germline V gene lookup returns CDR1 SGHTA and CDR2 FQGTGA. TCRdb's copy holds only in-frame clones and misses some; the assay was immunoSEQ multiplex PCR. The sample lists about 50,000 clones; less than 85% were seen once. This sequence joins TRBV7-3 and TRBJ2-3, with unresolved D. Source material: peripheral blood. This TCR derives from a man aged 60 to 75 with acute or convalescent COVID-19. In DNA form, the CDR3 reads TGTGCCAGCAGCTTAATAGCCAGCGATACGCAGTATTTT. It specifies CASSLIASDTQYF.